The text below deals with one T cell receptor beta chain. No antigen is known for it. No quality values exist for individual bases; no much larger clone is one base distant. The CDR3 holds 20 amino acids from the cysteine to the phenylalanine. The kept DNA is CDR3 alone, 60 bases in frame from the first base. V ends up 4 bases short and J 5 bases short, with an unmatched junction base count of 19. The germline V gene encodes CDR1 KGHDR and CDR2 SFDVKD. Whole blood was collected in K2EDTA tubes by collaborating institutions according to the institutions' own protocols. For TCRbeta analysis, collaborators shipped samples as frozen whole blood, isolated PBMCs, or DNA extracted from either of those sample types. These data originate in a study of blood T cell repertoires in COVID-19 (TCRdb year 2020). At the level of the whole study: Collaborator samples came from the United States, Italy and Spain and covered acute and convalescent phases of COVID-19. The material from the prospective study consisted of cDNA or gDNA derived from T cells, B-cell-depleted T cells, or PBMCs. Deeply sampled blood TCRbeta repertoires from subjects exposed to, actively infected with, or recovered from COVID-19 were included in the dataset. The repertoires were released in a freely available public database intended as a resource for research on the immune response to SARS-CoV-2. The samples were drawn from two sources: the first 160 participants of the ongoing ImmuneRACE study, and 1,000 to 1,500 subjects contributed by 6 global collaborators. Nearly every sample came with metadata listing a de-identified subject ID, COVID-19 status, age in years and sex. Where available, HLA class I and class II types were taken from metadata supplied by the sample provider and were not determined by assay-based typing.

TCRbeta CDR3 regions were amplified from genomic DNA by means of the immunoSEQ Assay, a bias-controlled multiplex PCR. The study's processing was this. Nucleated cell counts per sample were estimated from amplification of reference gene primers within the assay. Sequence reads were collapsed and filtered to measure the absolute abundance of every unique TCRbeta CDR3 rearrangement. Productive Simpson clonality was computed per sample as the square root of Simpson's diversity index over productive rearrangements. As stored in TCRdb, this immuneACCESS dataset retains in-frame rearrangements with V and J assigned. A fraction of the clones does not appear; measured against another copy, unresolved V genes explain less than half of the discrepancy, and the remainder lacks a known reason. Clone size and V and J calls were adopted from that table, with D and trimming inferred from the DNA. The sample has 450,000 to 500,000 clones on record, approximately 83% of them singletons. The leading ten clones occupy under 4% of the sample.

Summary of the overall study and its limitations: Clinical and demographic metadata were provided uncurated, with the amount varying by source and participant.

The material sequenced was peripheral blood. In this chain, TRBV24-1 is recombined with TRBJ2-3; the junction holds 11 bases that match TRBD2. This receptor was identified in a human donor in a cohort sampled during active COVID-19. The DNA sequence is as follows: TGTGCCACCAGTGACCGTCGTCTATATAGCGGGAGGGGGGCCGTAGATACGCAGTATTTT. Translation gives CATSDRRLYSGRGAVDTQYF.